This T cell receptor beta chain was retrieved from a study of graft-versus-host responses after intestinal transplantation. At the level of the study: Multivisceral, liver-intestinal, or isolated intestinal transplants were received by the recipients.

Sequenced by immunoSEQ multiplex PCR; TCRdb stores in-frame clones only, minus some. The repertoire includes 90,000 to 120,000 clones, approximately 88% of them detected once, and 0.71% sits in the top ten. This clone was detected only a few times. The antigen remains undetermined. This CDR3 has 14 residues. V was trimmed by 8 bases and J by 1 base, leaving 14 bases between them. Germline values: CDR1 KGHSH, CDR2 LQKENI. The chain recombines TRBV18 with TRBJ1-1; D not certain. This sequence originates from a human donor who was the organ donor for an intestinal transplant. The specimen was unstimulated CD4+ T cells sorted from spleen or lymph node cells, collected before transplant. The CDR3 coding sequence is TGTGCCAGCGCCTTGTCTCGACAGAACACTGAAGCTTTCTTT. Its protein is CASALSRQNTEAFF.